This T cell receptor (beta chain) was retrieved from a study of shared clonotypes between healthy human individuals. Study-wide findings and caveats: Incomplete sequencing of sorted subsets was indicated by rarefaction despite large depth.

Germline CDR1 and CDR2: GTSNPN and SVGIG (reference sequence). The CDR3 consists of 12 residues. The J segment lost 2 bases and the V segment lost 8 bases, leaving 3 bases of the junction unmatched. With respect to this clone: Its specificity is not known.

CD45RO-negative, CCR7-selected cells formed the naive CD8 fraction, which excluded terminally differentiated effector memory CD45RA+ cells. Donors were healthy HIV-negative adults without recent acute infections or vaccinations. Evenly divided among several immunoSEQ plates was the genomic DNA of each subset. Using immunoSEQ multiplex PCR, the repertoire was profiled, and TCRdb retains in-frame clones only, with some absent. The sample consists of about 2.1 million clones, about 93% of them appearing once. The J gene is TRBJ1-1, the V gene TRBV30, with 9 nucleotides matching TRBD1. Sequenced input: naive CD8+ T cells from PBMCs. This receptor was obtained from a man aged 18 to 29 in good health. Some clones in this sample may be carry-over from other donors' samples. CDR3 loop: CATGQGNTEAFF. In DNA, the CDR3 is TGTGCCACGGGACAGGGTAACACTGAAGCTTTCTTT.